Following are 5 T cell receptor beta chains from one sample sequenced in a study of blood T cell repertoires in COVID-19. Libraries were prepared by immunoSEQ multiplex PCR; TCRdb keeps only in-frame clonotypes and omits some of them. The sample lists some 99,000 clones, 85% to 90% occurring once. The specimen was peripheral blood. The receptors derive from a human donor with COVID-19, enrolled during active disease. The donor label of this sample is uncertain.

V is TRBV25-1 and J is TRBJ1-1; no firm D call. Trimming removed 5 bases from V and 5 bases from J, with 9 bases in between. Germline CDR1 is MGHDK and CDR2 is SYGVNS. CDR3 length: 12 residues. The CDR3 here is CASSRGRTEAFF. The CDR3 nucleotides are TGTGCCAGCAGTCGAGGGAGGACTGAAGCTTTCTTT.

The chain employs TRBV4-1 and TRBJ1-4; possibly TRBD1 for D (5 bases). The germline CDR1 and CDR2 sequences are MGHRA and YSYEKL. Trimming removed 0 bases from V and 12 bases from J, with 20 bases in between. The CDR3 covers 16 residues. The CDR3 sequence is CASSQERSSGRSELFF. In DNA, the CDR3 is TGCGCCAGCAGCCAAGAGAGGTCGTCAGGGAGGAGCGAACTGTTTTTT.

V and J are TRBV19 and TRBJ1-5; 11 bases agree with TRBD1. The CDR3 covers 17 residues. J gave up 7 bases and V 4 bases, and 12 bases lay outside the gene matches. Germline V CDR1 and CDR2: LNHDA, SQIVND (reference sequence). DNA of the CDR3: TGTGCCAGTAGTAGCCTCGCGGGACAGGGGGTCGGGCAGCCCCAGCATTTT. Its protein is CASSSLAGQGVGQPQHF.

This sequence joins TRBV7-6 and TRBJ1-2; 9 bases fit TRBD1. There are 15 residues in the CDR3. Losses at the gene ends were 4 bases for V and 2 bases for J; bases not matched to a gene: 5. Germline loops: CDR1 SGHVS, CDR2 FNYEAQ. The CDR3 sequence is CASSSDRGWNYGYTF. CDR3 DNA: TGTGCCAGCAGCTCCGACAGGGGGTGGAACTATGGCTACACCTTC.

In nucleotides, the CDR3 is TGTGCCACCAGTGATTCCCACGACGGAGTTGAAAAACTGTTTTTT. This encodes CATSDSHDGVEKLFF. The chain has TRBV24-1 and TRBJ1-4; no reliable D call. The CDR3 runs to 15 residues. Per the germline V gene, CDR1 is KGHDR and CDR2 is SFDVKD. Trimming stripped 2 bases from V and 7 bases from J, with 13 bases between.